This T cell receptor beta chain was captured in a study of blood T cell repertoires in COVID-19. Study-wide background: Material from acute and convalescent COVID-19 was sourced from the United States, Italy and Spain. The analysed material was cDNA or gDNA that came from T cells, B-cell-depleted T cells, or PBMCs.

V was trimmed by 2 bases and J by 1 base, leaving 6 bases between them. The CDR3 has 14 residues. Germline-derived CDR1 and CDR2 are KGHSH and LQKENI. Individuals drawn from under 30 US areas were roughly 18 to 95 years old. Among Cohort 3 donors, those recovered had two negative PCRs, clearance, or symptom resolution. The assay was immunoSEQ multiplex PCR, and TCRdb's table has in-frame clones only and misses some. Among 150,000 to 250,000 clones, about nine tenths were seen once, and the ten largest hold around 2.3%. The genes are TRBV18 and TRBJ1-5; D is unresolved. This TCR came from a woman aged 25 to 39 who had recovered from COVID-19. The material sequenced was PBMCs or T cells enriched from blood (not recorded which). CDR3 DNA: TGTGCCAGCTCACCAGGGGAGAGCAATCAGCCCCAGCATTTT. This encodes CASSPGESNQPQHF.